This entry features one T cell receptor beta chain sequence. Its antigen remains unidentified. This sample is part of a study of cytomegalovirus exposure and HLA in healthy donors. Study-level results: Altogether, 150 or so TCR beta chains were recorded as cytomegalovirus-associated.

Sequenced by immunoSEQ multiplex PCR; TCRdb stores in-frame clones only, minus some. The table lists about 130,000 clones, approximately 89% of them singletons. This CDR3 comprises 13 residues. V dropped 5 bases and J dropped 7 bases, with 15 bases sitting between them. In germline, CDR1 is MNHNY, CDR2 SVGAGI (reference sequence). Specimen: PBMCs. V and J are TRBV6-6 and TRBJ2-7; D might be TRBD2 (5 bases). This sequence was found in a woman between 18 and 30 years old in good health and CMV-seronegative. CDR3 loop: CASSPLSSGEQYF. CDR3 in DNA: TGTGCCAGCAGTCCTCTATCGTCGGGGGAGCAGTACTTC.